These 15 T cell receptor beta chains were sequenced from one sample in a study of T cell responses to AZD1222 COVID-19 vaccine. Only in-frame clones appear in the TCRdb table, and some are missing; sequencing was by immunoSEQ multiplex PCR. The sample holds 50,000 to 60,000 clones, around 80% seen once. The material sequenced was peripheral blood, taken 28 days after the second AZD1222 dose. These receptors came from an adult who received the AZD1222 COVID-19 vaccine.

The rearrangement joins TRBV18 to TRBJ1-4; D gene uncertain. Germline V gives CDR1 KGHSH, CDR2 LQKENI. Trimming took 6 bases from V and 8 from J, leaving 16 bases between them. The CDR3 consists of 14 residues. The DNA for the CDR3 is TGTGCCAGCTCCCCTTTTGACCGACAAGAAAAACTGTTTTTT. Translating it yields CASSPFDRQEKLFF.

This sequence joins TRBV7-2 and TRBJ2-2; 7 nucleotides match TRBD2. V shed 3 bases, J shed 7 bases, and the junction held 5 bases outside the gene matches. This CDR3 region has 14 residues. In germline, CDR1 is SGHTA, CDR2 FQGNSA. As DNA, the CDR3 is TGTGCCAGCAGCTTCCGGACTAGGAACGGGGAGCTGTTTTTT. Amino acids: CASSFRTRNGELFF. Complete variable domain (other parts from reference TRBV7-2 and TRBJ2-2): GAGVSQSPSNKVTEKGKDVELRCDPISGHTALYWYRQSLGQGLEFLIYFQGNSAPDKSGLPSDRFSAERTGGSVSTLTIQRTQQEDSAVYLCASSFRTRNGELFFGEGSRLTVL.

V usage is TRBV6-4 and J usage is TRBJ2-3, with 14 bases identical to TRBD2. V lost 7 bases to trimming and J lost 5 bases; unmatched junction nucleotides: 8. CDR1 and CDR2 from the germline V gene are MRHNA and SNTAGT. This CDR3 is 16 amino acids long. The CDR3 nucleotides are TGTGCCAGCAAAATGACTAGCGGGAGGGCGATAGATACGCAGTATTTT. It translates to CASKMTSGRAIDTQYF.

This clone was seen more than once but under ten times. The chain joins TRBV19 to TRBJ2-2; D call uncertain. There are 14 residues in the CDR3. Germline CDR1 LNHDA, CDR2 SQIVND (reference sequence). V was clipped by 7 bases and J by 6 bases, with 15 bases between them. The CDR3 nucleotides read TGTGCCAGTAATAAGGAACCCGTAGCCGGGGAGCTGTTTTTT. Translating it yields CASNKEPVAGELFF.

The DNA for the CDR3 is TGTGCCAGCAGCTGGGGTCGGACAGGCAACGGGGAAAAACTGTTTTTT. Its translation: CASSWGRTGNGEKLFF. V gene TRBV11-2 combines with J gene TRBJ1-4; TRBD1 aligns across 7 bases. Looked up from germline, CDR1 is SGHAT and CDR2 is FQNNGV. CDR3 length equals 16 residues. V gave up 4 bases and J gave up 8 bases; unmatched junction bases: 13.

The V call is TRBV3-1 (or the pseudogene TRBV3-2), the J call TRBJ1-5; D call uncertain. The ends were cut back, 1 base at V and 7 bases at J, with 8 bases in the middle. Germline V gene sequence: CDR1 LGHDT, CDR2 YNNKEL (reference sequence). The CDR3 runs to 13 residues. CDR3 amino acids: CASSQGEGQPQHF. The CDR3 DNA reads TGTGCCAGCAGCCAAGGGGAGGGCCAGCCCCAGCATTTT.

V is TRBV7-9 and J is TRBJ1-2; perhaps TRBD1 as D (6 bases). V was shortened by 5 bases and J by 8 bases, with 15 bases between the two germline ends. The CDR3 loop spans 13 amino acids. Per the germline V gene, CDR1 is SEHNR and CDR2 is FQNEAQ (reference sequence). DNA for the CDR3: TGTGCCAGCAGCCCTGGGACATCTGGGGGCTACACCTTC. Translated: CASSPGTSGGYTF.

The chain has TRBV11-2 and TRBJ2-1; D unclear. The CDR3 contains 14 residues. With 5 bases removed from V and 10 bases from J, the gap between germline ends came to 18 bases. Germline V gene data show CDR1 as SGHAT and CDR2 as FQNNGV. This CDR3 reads CASSPQTYGAEQFF. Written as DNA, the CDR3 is TGTGCCAGCAGCCCGCAGACCTATGGCGCGGAGCAGTTCTTC. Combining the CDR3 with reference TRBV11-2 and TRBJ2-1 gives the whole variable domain EAGVAQSPRYKIIEKRQSVAFWCNPISGHATLYWYQQILGQGPKLLIQFQNNGVVDDSQLPKDRFSAERLKGVDSTLKIQPAKLEDSAVYLCASSPQTYGAEQFFGPGTRLTVL.

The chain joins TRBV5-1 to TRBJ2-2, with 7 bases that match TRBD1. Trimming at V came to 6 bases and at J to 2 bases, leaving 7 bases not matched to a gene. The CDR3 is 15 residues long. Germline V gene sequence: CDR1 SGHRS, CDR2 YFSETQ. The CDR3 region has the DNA TGCGCCAGCACCCCCGGGGACAGCAACACCGGGGAGCTGTTTTTT. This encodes CASTPGDSNTGELFF.

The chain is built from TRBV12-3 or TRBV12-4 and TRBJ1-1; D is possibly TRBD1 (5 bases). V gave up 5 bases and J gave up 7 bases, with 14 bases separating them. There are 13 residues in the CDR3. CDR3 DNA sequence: TGTGCCAGCAGTCTTCTGATGGGGCATGAAGCTTTCTTT. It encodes CASSLLMGHEAFF.

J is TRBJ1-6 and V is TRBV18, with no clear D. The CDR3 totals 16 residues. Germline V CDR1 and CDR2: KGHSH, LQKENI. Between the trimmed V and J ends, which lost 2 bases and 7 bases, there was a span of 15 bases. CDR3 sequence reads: CASSPSSGVVNSPLHF. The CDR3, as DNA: TGTGCCAGCTCACCATCCTCCGGGGTTGTCAATTCACCCCTCCACTTT.

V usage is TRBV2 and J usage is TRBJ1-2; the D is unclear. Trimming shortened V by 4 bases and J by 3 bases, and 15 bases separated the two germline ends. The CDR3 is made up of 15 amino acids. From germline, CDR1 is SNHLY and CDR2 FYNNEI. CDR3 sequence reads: CASSVNWSPDYGYTF. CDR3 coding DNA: TGTGCCAGCAGTGTTAATTGGAGTCCTGACTATGGCTACACCTTC.

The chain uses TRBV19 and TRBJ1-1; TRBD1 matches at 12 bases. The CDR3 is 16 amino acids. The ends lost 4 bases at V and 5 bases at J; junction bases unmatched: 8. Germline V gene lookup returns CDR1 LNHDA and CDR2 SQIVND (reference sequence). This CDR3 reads CASSTGDRGLWTEAFF. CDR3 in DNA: TGTGCCAGTAGTACGGGGGACAGGGGGCTTTGGACTGAAGCTTTCTTT.

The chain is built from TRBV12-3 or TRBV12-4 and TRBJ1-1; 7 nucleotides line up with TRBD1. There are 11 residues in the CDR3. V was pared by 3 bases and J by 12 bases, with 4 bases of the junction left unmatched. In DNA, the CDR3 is TGTGCCAGCAGTTTCGACAGGGTATCTTTCTTT. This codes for CASSFDRVSFF.

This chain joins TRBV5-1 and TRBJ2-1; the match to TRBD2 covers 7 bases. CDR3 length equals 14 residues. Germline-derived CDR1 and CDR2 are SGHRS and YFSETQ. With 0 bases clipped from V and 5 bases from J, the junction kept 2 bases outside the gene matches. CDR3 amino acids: CASSLVGGDNEQFF. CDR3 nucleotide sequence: TGCGCCAGCAGCTTGGTTGGGGGGGACAATGAGCAGTTCTTC.